This T cell receptor beta chain appears in the sequencing data of a study of early T cells in non-severe SARS-CoV-2 infection. Study-level background: Sequenced material consisted of bulk RNA (from unsorted whole blood), and chains were unpaired.

Unique molecular identifiers (one per individual cDNA molecule) were attached. TCRdb redid the calling of the 5' RACE reads with MiXCR, one entry per CDR3 protein. The repertoire holds approximately 64,000 distinct CDR3 sequences, with less than 20% as singletons. Study-wide points: Matches to VDJdb favored anti-spike CD8 responses and missed private and CD4 specificities.

The CDR3 length is 16 residues. V shed 5 bases and J 6 bases; nucleotides not matched to a gene: 13. The germline CDR1 and CDR2 sequences are MDHEN and SYDVKM. This clonotype was seen a handful of times. Its antigen is unknown. The rearrangement joins TRBV28 to TRBJ2-5; TRBD1 matches 9 bases. The clonotype was recovered from an adult who was a healthcare worker with PCR-confirmed SARS-CoV-2 infection or an uninfected control (not recorded which). Sequenced material: whole blood, taken at baseline. CDR3 sequence reads: CASSGRSTGGAKTQYF. CDR3 bases: TGTGCCAGCAGTGGCCGATCAACAGGGGGCGCGAAGACCCAGTACTTC.